These 10 T cell receptor beta chains were sequenced from one sample in a study of CD8 T cells in ankylosing spondylitis. TCRdb re-derived calls from the 5' RACE reads in MiXCR, one entry per CDR3 protein. The sample lists 500,000 to 550,000 distinct CDR3 sequences; about 13% were seen once. Findings of the study overall: Blood of patients with ankylosing spondylitis appeared to be characterized by a TCR beta motif of about eight highly homologous variants.

These receptors have no known antigen. The sequenced material came from blood, either unsorted or a sorted T cell fraction (not recorded which). All receptors come from a male donor with ankylosing spondylitis.

The genes are TRBV7-9 and TRBJ1-1, with D tentatively TRBD1 (6 bases). The germline V gene has CDR1 SEHNR and CDR2 FQNEAQ (reference sequence). The CDR3 loop spans 15 amino acids. V was shortened by 5 bases and J by 5 bases, with 18 bases between the two germline ends. In DNA form, the CDR3 reads TGTGCCAGCAGCCTGAGGTGGCCAGGGGATACTGAAGCTTTCTTT. Its protein is CASSLRWPGDTEAFF.

The chain joins TRBV7-2 to TRBJ2-1; D gene ambiguous. The CDR3 consists of 13 residues. Between the trimmed V and J ends, which lost 5 bases and 7 bases, there was a span of 12 bases. Germline values: CDR1 SGHTA, CDR2 FQGNSA. Here the CDR3 reads CASSLERFNEQFF. The CDR3 DNA reads TGTGCCAGCAGCCTTGAGCGTTTTAATGAGCAGTTCTTC.

Ten or more counts support this clonotype. The gene calls are TRBV29-1 and TRBJ2-1; TRBD1 is a possible D gene (5 bases). The germline gives CDR1 SQVTM, CDR2 ANQGSEA. CDR3 length: 15 amino acids. Trimming removed 0 bases at V and 7 bases at J, with 16 bases between. CDR3 loop: CSVEELGAIQNEQFF. CDR3 in DNA: TGCAGCGTTGAAGAGCTAGGGGCCATTCAAAATGAGCAGTTCTTC.

This clonotype appeared many times. The chain employs TRBV3-1 and TRBJ2-3, with D tentatively TRBD1 or TRBD2 (5 bases each). Trimming left V 1 base short and J 6 bases short, with 14 bases between. CDR1 is LGHDT and CDR2 is YNNKEL in the germline V gene (reference sequence). The CDR3 spans 15 residues. CDR3 DNA sequence: TGTGCCAGCAGCCAAGTGGGACGGGTATTTGATACGCAGTATTTT. Translated, it gives CASSQVGRVFDTQYF.

The chain uses TRBV5-1 and TRBJ2-1; 11 nucleotides match TRBD2. J was trimmed by 7 bases and V by 2 bases; bases with no gene match: 8. Germline-derived CDR1 and CDR2 are SGHRS and YFSETQ. The CDR3 sequence is 16 residues long. CDR3 DNA: TGCGCCAGCAGCTTCATACTAGCGGGAGCGGAGAATGAGCAGTTCTTC. It codes for CASSFILAGAENEQFF. Full variable domain (rest looked up from reference TRBV5-1 and TRBJ2-1): KAGVTQTPRYLIKTRGQQVTLSCSPISGHRSVSWYQQTPGQGLQFLFEYFSETQRNKGNFPGRFSGRQFSNSRSEMNVSTLELGDSALYLCASSFILAGAENEQFFGPGTRLTVL.

The sample holds many counts of this clonotype. This sequence joins TRBV10-2 and TRBJ2-7; D perhaps matches TRBD1 (5 bases). The V end was cut by 6 bases, the J end by 3 bases, with 24 bases between. The CDR3 is 17 residues long. CDR1 and CDR2 from the germline V gene are WSHSY and SAAADI. The CDR3 nucleotides are TGCGCCAGCAGCCATCCCCACCCGAGACAGCAGATCTACGAGCAGTACTTC. Its protein product is CASSHPHPRQQIYEQYF.

This clonotype was observed many times. The chain recombines TRBV6-2 or TRBV6-3 with TRBJ2-1, with 15 nucleotides matching TRBD2. This CDR3 has 21 residues. CDR1 is MNHEY, CDR2 SVGEGT, per germline. V lost 5 bases to trimming and J lost 0 bases; unmatched junction nucleotides: 14. This CDR3 is CASSPRTSGRAPEFSYNEQFF. In DNA, the CDR3 is TGTGCCAGCAGTCCCCGGACTAGCGGGAGGGCGCCCGAATTCTCCTACAATGAGCAGTTCTTC.

This clonotype was recorded a few times. The chain is built from TRBV5-1 and TRBJ2-3; 8 bases match TRBD2. Germline trimming cut 4 bases from V and 2 bases from J; bases unmatched to any gene: 6. The length of the CDR3 is 15 residues. Looked up from germline, CDR1 is SGHRS and CDR2 is YFSETQ. The CDR3: CASSQRTSTTDTQYF. CDR3 nucleotides: TGCGCCAGCAGCCAAAGGACTAGCACCACAGATACGCAGTATTTT.

There are a few counts of this clonotype. The chain employs TRBV12-3 or TRBV12-4 and TRBJ2-6; perhaps D is TRBD1 or TRBD2 (5 bases each). V lost 5 bases and J 0 bases, leaving 17 bases between the germline ends. The CDR3 is made up of 18 amino acids. CDR3 nucleotides: TGTGCCAGCAGTCGTCCCGGGACGGGAACCTCTGGGGCCAACGTCCTGACTTTC. Translation: CASSRPGTGTSGANVLTF.

This clonotype was found a few times. The chain couples TRBV20-1 to TRBJ1-5; possibly TRBD1 for D (5 bases). Germline V CDR1 and CDR2: DFQATT, SNEGSKA (reference sequence). This CDR3 is 14 amino acids long. V shed 6 bases and J shed 5 bases, with 17 bases lying between them. The CDR3 DNA follows: TGCAGTGCGGATTCGGGGGGGGGTCATCAGCCCCAGCATTTT. This gives the protein CSADSGGGHQPQHF.